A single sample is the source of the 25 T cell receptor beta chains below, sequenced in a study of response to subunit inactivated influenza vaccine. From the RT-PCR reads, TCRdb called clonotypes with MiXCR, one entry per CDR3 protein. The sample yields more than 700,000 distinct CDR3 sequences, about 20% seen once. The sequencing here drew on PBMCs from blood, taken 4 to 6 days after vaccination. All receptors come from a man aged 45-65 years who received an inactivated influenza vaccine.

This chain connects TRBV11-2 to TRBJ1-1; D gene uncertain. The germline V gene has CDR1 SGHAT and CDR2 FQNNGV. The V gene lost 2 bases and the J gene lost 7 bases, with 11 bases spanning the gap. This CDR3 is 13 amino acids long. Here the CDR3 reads CASSLTARGEAFF. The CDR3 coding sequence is TGTGCCAGCAGCTTAACGGCGCGGGGTGAAGCTTTCTTT.

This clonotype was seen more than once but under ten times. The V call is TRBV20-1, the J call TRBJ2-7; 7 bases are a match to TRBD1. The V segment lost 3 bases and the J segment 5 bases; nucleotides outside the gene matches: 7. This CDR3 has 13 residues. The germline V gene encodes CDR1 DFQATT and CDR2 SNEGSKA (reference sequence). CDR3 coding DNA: TGCAGTGCTAGGAACAGGGGAATAGACGAGCAGTACTTC. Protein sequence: CSARNRGIDEQYF.

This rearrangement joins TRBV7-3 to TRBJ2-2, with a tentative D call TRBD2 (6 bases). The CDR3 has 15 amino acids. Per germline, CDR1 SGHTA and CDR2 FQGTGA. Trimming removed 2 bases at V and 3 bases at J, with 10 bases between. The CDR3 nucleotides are TGTGCCAGCAGCTTATTTCAGCGGGACACCGGGGAGCTGTTTTTT. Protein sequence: CASSLFQRDTGELFF. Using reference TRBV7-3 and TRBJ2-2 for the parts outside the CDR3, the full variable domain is GAGVSQTPSNKVTEKGKYVELRCDPISGHTALYWYRQSLGQGPEFLIYFQGTGAADDSGLPNDRFFAVRPEGSVSTLKIQRTERGDSAVYLCASSLFQRDTGELFFGEGSRLTVL.

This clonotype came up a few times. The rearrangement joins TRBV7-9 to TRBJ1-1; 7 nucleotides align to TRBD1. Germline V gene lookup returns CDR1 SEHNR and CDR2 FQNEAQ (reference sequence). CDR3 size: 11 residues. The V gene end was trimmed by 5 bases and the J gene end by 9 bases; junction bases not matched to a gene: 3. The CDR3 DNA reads TGTGCCAGCAGCGCGGGACAGCAAGCTTTCTTT. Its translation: CASSAGQQAFF.

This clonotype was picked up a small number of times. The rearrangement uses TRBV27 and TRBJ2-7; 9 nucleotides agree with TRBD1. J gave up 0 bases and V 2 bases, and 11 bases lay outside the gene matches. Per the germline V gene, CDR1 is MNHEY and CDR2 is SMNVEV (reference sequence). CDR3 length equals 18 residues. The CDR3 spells CASSLKARTGVFSYEQYF. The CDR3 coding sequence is TGTGCCAGCAGTTTAAAAGCGCGGACAGGGGTTTTCTCCTACGAGCAGTACTTC.

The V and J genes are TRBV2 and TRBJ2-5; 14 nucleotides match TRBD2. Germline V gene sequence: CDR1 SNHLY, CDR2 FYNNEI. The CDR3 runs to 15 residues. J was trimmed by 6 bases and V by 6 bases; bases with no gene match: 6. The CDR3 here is CASSATSGRGKTQYF. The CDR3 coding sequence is TGTGCCAGCAGCGCGACTAGCGGGAGGGGTAAGACCCAGTACTTC.

The CDR3 reads CASSFQGQVMSSYNSPLHF. The CDR3 coding sequence is TGTGCCAGCAGTTTTCAGGGACAGGTTATGAGCTCCTATAATTCACCCCTCCACTTT. This chain joins TRBV6-5 and TRBJ1-6; 8 positions agree with TRBD1. Germline assignment: CDR1 MNHEY and CDR2 SVGAGI. V shed 4 bases and J 0 bases; nucleotides not matched to a gene: 11. The CDR3 is 19 amino acids.

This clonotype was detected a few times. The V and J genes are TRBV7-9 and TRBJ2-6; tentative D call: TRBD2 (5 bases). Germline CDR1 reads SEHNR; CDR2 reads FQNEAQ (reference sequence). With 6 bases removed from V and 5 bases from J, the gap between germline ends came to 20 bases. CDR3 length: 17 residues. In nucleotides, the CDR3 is TGTGCCAGCAGAAAAATAACTGAGGGAGTTTGGGCCAACGTCCTGACTTTC. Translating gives CASRKITEGVWANVLTF.

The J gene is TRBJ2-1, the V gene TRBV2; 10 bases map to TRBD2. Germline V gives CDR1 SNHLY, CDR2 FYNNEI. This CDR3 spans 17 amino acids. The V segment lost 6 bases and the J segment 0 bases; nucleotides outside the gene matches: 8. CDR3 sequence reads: CASRPLAGVSSYNEQFF. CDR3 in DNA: TGTGCCAGCAGACCTCTAGCGGGAGTAAGCTCCTACAATGAGCAGTTCTTC. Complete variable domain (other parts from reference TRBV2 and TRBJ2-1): EPEVTQTPSHQVTQMGQEVILRCVPISNHLYFYWYRQILGQKVEFLVSFYNNEISEKSEIFDDQFSVERPDGSNFTLKIRSTKLEDSAMYFCASRPLAGVSSYNEQFFGPGTRLTVL.

CDR3 bases: TGTGCCAGCAGTTACCTCCCCAACAGGGGGACGACCTACGAGCAGTACTTC. Translated: CASSYLPNRGTTYEQYF. V gene TRBV6-5 combines with J gene TRBJ2-7; 8 bases are a match to TRBD1. The V segment lost 2 bases and the J segment 2 bases; nucleotides outside the gene matches: 11. CDR1 and CDR2 (germline): MNHEY, SVGAGI. The CDR3 sequence is 17 residues long.

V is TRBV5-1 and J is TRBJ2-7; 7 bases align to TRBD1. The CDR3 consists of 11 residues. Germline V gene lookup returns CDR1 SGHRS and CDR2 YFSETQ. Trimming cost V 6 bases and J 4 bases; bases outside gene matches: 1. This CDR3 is CASTGQYEQYF. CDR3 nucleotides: TGCGCCAGCACGGGACAGTACGAGCAGTACTTC.

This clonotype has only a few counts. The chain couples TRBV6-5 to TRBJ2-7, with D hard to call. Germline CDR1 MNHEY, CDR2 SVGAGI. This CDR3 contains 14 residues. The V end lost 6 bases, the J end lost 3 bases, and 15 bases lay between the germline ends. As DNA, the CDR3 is TGTGCCAGCAGATTAGAGCCGGCGAACTACGAGCAGTACTTC. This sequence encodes CASRLEPANYEQYF.

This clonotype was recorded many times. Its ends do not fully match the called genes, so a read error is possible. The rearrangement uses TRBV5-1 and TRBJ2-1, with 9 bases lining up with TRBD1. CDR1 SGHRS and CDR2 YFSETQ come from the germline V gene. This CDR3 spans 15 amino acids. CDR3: CASSSGTGSYNEQFF. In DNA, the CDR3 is TGTGCCAGCAGCTCCGGGACAGGGTCCTACAATGAGCAGTTCTTC.

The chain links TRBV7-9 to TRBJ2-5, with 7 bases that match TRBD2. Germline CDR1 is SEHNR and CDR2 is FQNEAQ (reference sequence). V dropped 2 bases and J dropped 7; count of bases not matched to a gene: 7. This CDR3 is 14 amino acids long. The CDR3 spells CASSLSAGTGTQYF. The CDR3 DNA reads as TGTGCCAGCAGCTTATCAGCGGGGACGGGGACCCAGTACTTC.

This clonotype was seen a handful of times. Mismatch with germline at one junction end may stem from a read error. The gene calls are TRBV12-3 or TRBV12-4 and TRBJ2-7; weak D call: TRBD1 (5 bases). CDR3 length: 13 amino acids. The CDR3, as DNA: TGTGCCAGCAGTTCATCCTCTACCGCCCGACCAGGGTTC. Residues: CASSSSSTARPGF.

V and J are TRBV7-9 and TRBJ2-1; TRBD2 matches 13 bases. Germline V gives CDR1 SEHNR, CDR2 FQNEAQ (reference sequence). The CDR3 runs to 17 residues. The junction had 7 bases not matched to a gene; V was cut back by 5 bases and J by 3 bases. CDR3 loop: CASSTWTSGGVYNEQFF. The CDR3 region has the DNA TGTGCCAGCAGCACCTGGACTAGCGGGGGTGTCTACAATGAGCAGTTCTTC.

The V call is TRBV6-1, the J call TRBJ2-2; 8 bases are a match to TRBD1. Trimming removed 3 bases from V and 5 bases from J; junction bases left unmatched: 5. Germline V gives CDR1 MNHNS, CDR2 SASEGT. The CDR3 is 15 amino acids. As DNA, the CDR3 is TGTGCCAGCAGTGACGAGACAGGGGTGACCGGGGAGCTGTTTTTT. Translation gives CASSDETGVTGELFF.

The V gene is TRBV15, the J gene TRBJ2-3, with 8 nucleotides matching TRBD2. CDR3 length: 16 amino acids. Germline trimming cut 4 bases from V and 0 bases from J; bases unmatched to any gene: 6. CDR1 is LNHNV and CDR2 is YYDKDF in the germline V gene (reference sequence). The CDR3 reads CATSKGLAGSTDTQYF. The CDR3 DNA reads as TGTGCCACCAGCAAAGGGTTAGCGGGGAGCACAGATACGCAGTATTTT.

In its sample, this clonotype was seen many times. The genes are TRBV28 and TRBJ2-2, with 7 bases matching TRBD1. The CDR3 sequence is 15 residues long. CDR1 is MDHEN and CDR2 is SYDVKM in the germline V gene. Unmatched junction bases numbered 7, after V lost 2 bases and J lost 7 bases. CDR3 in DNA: TGTGCCAGCAGTTTACTTGCCACAGGGGACGGGGAGCTGTTTTTT. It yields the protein CASSLLATGDGELFF. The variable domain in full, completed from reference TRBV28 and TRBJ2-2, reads DVKVTQSSRYLVKRTGEKVFLECVQDMDHENMFWYRQDPGLGLRLIYFSYDVKMKEKGDIPEGYSVSREKKERFSLILESASTNQTSMYLCASSLLATGDGELFFGEGSRLTVL.

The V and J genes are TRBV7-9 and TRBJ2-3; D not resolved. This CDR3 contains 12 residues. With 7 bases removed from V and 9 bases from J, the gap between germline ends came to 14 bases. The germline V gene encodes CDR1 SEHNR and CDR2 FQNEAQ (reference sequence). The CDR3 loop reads CASTPQLDTQYF. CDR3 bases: TGTGCCAGCACCCCACAGCTTGACACGCAGTATTTT.

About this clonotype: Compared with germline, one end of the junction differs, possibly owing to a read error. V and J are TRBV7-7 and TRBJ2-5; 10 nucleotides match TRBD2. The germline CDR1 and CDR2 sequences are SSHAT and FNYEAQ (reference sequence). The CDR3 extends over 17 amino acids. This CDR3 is CASSSIPGLASQETQYF. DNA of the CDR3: TGTGCTAGCAGCTCAATTCCGGGACTAGCGTCCCAAGAGACCCAGTACTTC. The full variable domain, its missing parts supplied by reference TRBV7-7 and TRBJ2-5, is GAGVSQSPRYKVTKRGQDVTLRCDPISSHATLYWYQQALGQGPEFLTYFNYEAQPDKSGLPSDRFSAERPEGSISTLTIQRTEQRDSAMYRCASSSIPGLASQETQYFGPGTRLLVL.

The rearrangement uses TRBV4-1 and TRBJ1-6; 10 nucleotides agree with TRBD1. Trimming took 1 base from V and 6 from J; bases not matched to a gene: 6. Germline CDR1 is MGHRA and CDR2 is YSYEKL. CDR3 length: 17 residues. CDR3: CASSQARTGGPNSPLHF. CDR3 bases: TGCGCCAGCAGCCAAGCCCGGACAGGGGGACCTAATTCACCCCTCCACTTT.

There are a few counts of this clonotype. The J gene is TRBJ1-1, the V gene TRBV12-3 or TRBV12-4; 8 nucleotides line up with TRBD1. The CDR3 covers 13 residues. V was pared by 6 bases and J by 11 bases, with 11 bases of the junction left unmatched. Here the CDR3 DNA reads TGTGCCAGCAGCCGACGAACAGGGGGGTTGGCTTTCTTT. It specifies CASSRRTGGLAFF.

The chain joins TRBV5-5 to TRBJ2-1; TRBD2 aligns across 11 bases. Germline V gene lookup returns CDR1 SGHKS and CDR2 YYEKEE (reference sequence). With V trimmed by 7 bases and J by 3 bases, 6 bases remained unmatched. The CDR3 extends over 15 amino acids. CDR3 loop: CASGTGTSGYNEQFF. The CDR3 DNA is TGTGCCAGCGGGACCGGGACTAGCGGCTACAATGAGCAGTTCTTC.

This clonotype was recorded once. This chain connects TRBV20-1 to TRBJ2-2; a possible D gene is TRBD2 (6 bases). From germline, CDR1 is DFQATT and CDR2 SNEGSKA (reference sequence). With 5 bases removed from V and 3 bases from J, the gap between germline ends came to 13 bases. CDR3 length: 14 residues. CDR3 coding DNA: TGCAGTGCTCAAAGGGACTGGTACACCGGGGAGCTGTTTTTT. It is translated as CSAQRDWYTGELFF.